Reported below is one T cell receptor (beta chain). This record comes from a study of control samples from healthy donors and cancer patients. The CDR3 has 14 residues. CDR1 and CDR2 from the germline V gene are ENHRY and SYGVKD. V was trimmed by 2 bases and J by 8 bases, leaving 15 bases between them. Measured with immunoSEQ multiplex PCR; TCRdb has only the in-frame clones, and not every one. The sample lists tens of thousands of clones; 94% were seen once. The sequence derives from a man aged 30-40 years in good health. This chain joins TRBV10-3 and TRBJ1-2; possible D gene TRBD1, 6 bases. The specimen was blood. The CDR3 sequence: CAISEPRDRYGYTF. The CDR3 coding sequence is TGTGCCATCAGTGAGCCACGCGACAGGTACGGCTACACCTTC.